These 27 T cell receptor beta chains share one sample of origin, sequenced in a study of blood T cells in healthy people across ages. The use of a sample-barcoded 5' primer and a J-beta primer mix characterized a second PCR of 7 to 11 cycles. MiXCR was run by TCRdb on the 5' RACE reads, yielding one entry per CDR3 protein. The table has 650,000 to 800,000 distinct CDR3 sequences, around 43% seen once. Specimen: blood. These receptors all come from a man aged 55 to 69 in good health.

With regard to this clonotype: The germline gene is not matched at one end of the junction; a read error may be the cause. The V call is TRBV7-2, the J call TRBJ2-7; D might be TRBD1 (5 bases). CDR1 is SGHTA and CDR2 is FQGNSA in the germline V gene. The CDR3 has 14 residues. CDR3 amino acids: CVSSLARVKNEQYF. The CDR3 DNA sequence: TGTGTCAGCAGCTTAGCCAGGGTAAAGAACGAGCAGTACTTC.

This clonotype has a handful of counts. The chain uses TRBV27 and TRBJ1-2; D is unclear. Germline V gene sequence: CDR1 MNHEY, CDR2 SMNVEV (reference sequence). This CDR3 contains 14 residues. V gave up 6 bases and J gave up 2 bases, with 13 bases separating them. This CDR3 is CASRPGPQNYGYTF. In nucleotides, the CDR3 is TGTGCCAGCAGGCCCGGACCTCAAAACTATGGCTACACCTTC.

The gene calls are TRBV4-1 and TRBJ1-1, with a tentative D call TRBD1 (6 bases). CDR1 and CDR2 (germline): MGHRA, YSYEKL. The CDR3 is 16 amino acids. V lost 0 bases and J lost 1, with 12 bases in between. As DNA, the CDR3 is TGCGCCAGCAGCCAAGATCCCGGACAGAGGAACACTGAAGCTTTCTTT. This codes for CASSQDPGQRNTEAFF.

This chain uses TRBV9 with TRBJ1-4; D call uncertain. Trimming pared 4 bases from V and 0 bases from J, leaving 13 bases between. The CDR3 is made up of 16 amino acids. The germline gives CDR1 SGDLS, CDR2 YYNGEE. The CDR3 DNA follows: TGTGCCAGCAGCCCAACTATTACCCCAACTAATGAAAAACTGTTTTTT. Residues: CASSPTITPTNEKLFF.

The J gene is TRBJ1-3, the V gene TRBV7-2; weak D call: TRBD1 (5 bases). This CDR3 is 15 amino acids long. Looked up from germline, CDR1 is SGHTA and CDR2 is FQGNSA. Trimming removed 0 bases from V and 4 bases from J, with 10 bases in between. CDR3 nucleotides: TGTGCCAGCAGCTTAGCGGGGACTTTCGGAAACACCATATATTTT. Encoded protein: CASSLAGTFGNTIYF.

This clonotype was detected many times. This chain joins TRBV20-1 and TRBJ2-1; maybe TRBD1 (6 bases). V was shortened by 3 bases and J by 1 base, with 13 bases between the two germline ends. The germline gives CDR1 DFQATT, CDR2 SNEGSKA (reference sequence). The CDR3 contains 15 residues. In DNA form, the CDR3 reads TGCAGTGCTAGTGATACAGGGTCTTCCTACAATGAGCAGTTCTTC. It codes for CSASDTGSSYNEQFF.

As concerns this clonotype: Possible read error: a much larger clone is one base away. The chain carries TRBV29-1 and TRBJ1-2; no definite D call. V lost 7 bases and J lost 7, with 13 bases in between. Germline CDR1 reads SQVTM; CDR2 reads ANQGSEA. The length of the CDR3 is 11 residues. This CDR3 reads CSGKDPGGYTF. The CDR3 DNA follows: TGCAGCGGTAAGGATCCAGGTGGCTACACCTTC.

Only a few counts were recorded for this clonotype. The chain combines TRBV6-5 with TRBJ2-5; no reliable D call. The DNA end lines up better with TRBJ2-7; the J call may be wrong. The CDR3 length is 14 residues. CDR1 MNHEY and CDR2 SVGAGI come from the germline V gene. CDR3 nucleotides: TGTGCCAGCAGTAGGAGACCCCCCTCTGGCGAGCAGTACTTC. As protein: CASSRRPPSGEQYF.

The chain uses TRBV11-3 and TRBJ2-1, with 8 bases that match TRBD2. The assigned J gene may be wrong: the sequence end matches TRBJ2-7 better. CDR3 length equals 17 residues. CDR1 and CDR2 (germline): SGHNT, YENEEA. CDR3 DNA sequence: TGTGCCAGCAGCTTAGCCCGCGGGGGGCCCTCCTACAATGAGCAGTACTTC. Protein product: CASSLARGGPSYNEQYF.

V and J are TRBV20-1 and TRBJ2-1; 9 bases match TRBD2. The J call may be mistaken, given a closer DNA end match to TRBJ2-7. Germline-derived CDR1 and CDR2 are DFQATT and SNEGSKA (reference sequence). The CDR3 sequence is 14 residues long. CDR3 coding DNA: TGCAGTGCTAGGGCTAGCGGGGACTACAATGAGCAGTACTTC. Protein product: CSARASGDYNEQYF.

The chain is built from TRBV9 and TRBJ2-5; no firm D call. Germline CDR1 is SGDLS and CDR2 is YYNGEE. Trimming shortened V by 0 bases and J by 3 bases, and 9 bases separated the two germline ends. This CDR3 has 14 residues. The CDR3 loop is CASSVEAVEETQYF. In nucleotides, the CDR3 is TGTGCCAGCAGCGTAGAGGCAGTCGAAGAGACCCAGTACTTC.

This clonotype is a singleton in its sample. V usage is TRBV2 and J usage is TRBJ2-5, with 11 nucleotides matching TRBD2. The junction had 10 bases not matched to a gene; V was cut back by 8 bases and J by 11 bases. In germline, CDR1 is SNHLY, CDR2 FYNNEI. The CDR3 extends over 13 amino acids. CDR3 bases: TGTGCCAGCGAGGCTAGCGGGGGGTCTGAGCAGTACTTC. Translated: CASEASGGSEQYF.

This CDR3 is CSAPLQGDEQFF. The CDR3 DNA is TGCAGCGCTCCGTTACAGGGGGATGAGCAGTTCTTC. The chain joins TRBV29-1 to TRBJ2-1; 8 bases map to TRBD1. V dropped 7 bases and J dropped 8; count of bases not matched to a gene: 7. There are 12 residues in the CDR3. The germline gives CDR1 SQVTM, CDR2 ANQGSEA.

The genes are TRBV5-4 and TRBJ2-1; the match to TRBD2 covers 16 bases. After removal of 3 bases from V and 10 bases from J, the junction contained 7 bases not matched to a gene. Germline V lookup: CDR1 SGHNT, CDR2 YYREEE (reference sequence). This CDR3 has 16 residues. CDR3 nucleotides: TGTGCCAGCAGCTCCGGGACTAGCGGGGGGGCCGGGGAGCAGTTCTTC. Its protein is CASSSGTSGGAGEQFF. The full variable domain, completed using reference TRBV5-4 and TRBJ2-1, is ETGVTQSPTHLIKTRGQQVTLRCSSQSGHNTVSWYQQALGQGPQFIFQYYREEENGRGNFPPRFSGLQFPNYSSELNVNALELDDSALYLCASSSGTSGGAGEQFFGPGTRLTVL.

This clonotype showed up just a few times. In DNA, the CDR3 is TGTGCCAGCAGGATAGGTACACATGTCACAGATACGCAGTATTTT. Amino acids: CASRIGTHVTDTQYF. The rearrangement links TRBV12-3 or TRBV12-4 to TRBJ2-3, with unresolved D. The CDR3 runs 15 residues. The V end was cut by 6 bases, the J end by 2 bases, with 15 bases between.

This clonotype appeared a few times. V usage is TRBV20-1 and J usage is TRBJ2-7; D remains unclear. The CDR3 is made up of 14 amino acids. Germline lookup yields CDR1 DFQATT and CDR2 SNEGSKA (reference sequence). The germline V and J ends were trimmed by 0 bases and 1 base, with 10 bases remaining between them. CDR3 in amino acids: CSARDRPYSYEQYF. Here the CDR3 DNA reads TGCAGTGCTAGAGATAGACCTTATTCCTACGAGCAGTACTTC.

The rearrangement links TRBV11-1 to TRBJ2-2; possibly TRBD2 for D (6 bases). V lost 5 bases and J 4 bases, leaving 17 bases between the germline ends. The CDR3 is 16 amino acids. The V gene's germline CDR1 is SGHAT and CDR2 FQDESV (reference sequence). CDR3 bases: TGTGCCAGCAGCCCTGAACCGGGACTCACCACCGGGGAGCTGTTTTTT. Translated, it gives CASSPEPGLTTGELFF.

The V call is TRBV6-6, the J call TRBJ1-6; D possibly corresponds to TRBD1 (5 bases). Trimming took 0 bases from V and 6 from J, leaving 9 bases between them. The length of the CDR3 is 15 residues. Germline loops: CDR1 MNHNY, CDR2 SVGAGI (reference sequence). CDR3 DNA: TGTGCCAGCAGTTACTCGGGGGTAGGTAATTCACCCCTCCACTTT. Its protein is CASSYSGVGNSPLHF.

The V and J genes are TRBV11-2 and TRBJ2-3; tentative D call: TRBD1 (5 bases). The length of the CDR3 is 15 residues. V lost 0 bases and J lost 2, with 9 bases in between. Germline V gene lookup returns CDR1 SGHAT and CDR2 FQNNGV. The DNA of the CDR3 is TGTGCCAGCAGCTTAGACACAGGTTACACAGATACGCAGTATTTT. This gives the protein CASSLDTGYTDTQYF.

The chain has TRBV10-3 and TRBJ1-2; tentative D call: TRBD1 (5 bases). The CDR3 has 14 amino acids. V was pared by 6 bases and J by 0 bases, with 11 bases between. CDR1 and CDR2 from the germline V gene are ENHRY and SYGVKD. This chain's CDR3 is CAISGTGANYGYTF. The CDR3, as DNA: TGTGCCATCAGCGGGACGGGAGCTAACTATGGCTACACCTTC.

This clonotype was found a few times. The genes are TRBV6-2 or TRBV6-3 and TRBJ2-1; 9 bases align to TRBD1. The junction had 8 bases not matched to a gene; V was cut back by 6 bases and J by 8 bases. CDR3 length equals 14 residues. Germline assignment: CDR1 MNHEY and CDR2 SVGEGT. The CDR3 loop reads CASRSLGQGHEQFF. The CDR3, as DNA: TGTGCCAGCAGATCACTGGGACAGGGACATGAGCAGTTCTTC.

This chain uses TRBV20-1 with TRBJ2-2; D remains ambiguous. Germline CDR1 is DFQATT and CDR2 is SNEGSKA (reference sequence). CDR3 size: 15 residues. Trimming pared 2 bases from V and 4 bases from J, leaving 14 bases between. CDR3 in amino acids: CSARSADRITGELFF. CDR3 DNA sequence: TGCAGTGCTAGATCCGCGGATAGGATCACCGGGGAGCTGTTTTTT.

The sample holds a few counts of this clonotype. The J gene is TRBJ2-5, the V gene TRBV3-1; TRBD2 is a possible D gene (6 bases). The CDR3 is 17 residues long. V lost 1 base, J lost 3 bases, and 18 bases lay in between. The germline CDR1 and CDR2 sequences are LGHDT and YNNKEL (reference sequence). CDR3 region: CASSQVFGPPGEETQYF. CDR3 nucleotide sequence: TGTGCCAGCAGCCAAGTCTTTGGGCCCCCGGGGGAAGAGACCCAGTACTTC.

This clonotype was observed a handful of times. The V call is TRBV11-2, the J call TRBJ1-2; D uncertain. The germline V and J ends were trimmed by 4 bases and 4 bases, with 10 bases remaining between them. CDR3 size: 13 residues. Germline values: CDR1 SGHAT, CDR2 FQNNGV. CDR3 protein: CASSSTGIYGYTF. DNA for the CDR3: TGTGCCAGCAGCTCTACGGGAATCTATGGCTACACCTTC.

This sequence joins TRBV20-1 and TRBJ2-5; TRBD1 aligns across 9 bases. V was clipped by 2 bases and J by 1 base; unmatched bases: 2. Germline V lookup: CDR1 DFQATT, CDR2 SNEGSKA (reference sequence). The length of the CDR3 is 14 residues. CDR3 in amino acids: CSARLQGAQETQYF. DNA for the CDR3: TGCAGTGCTAGATTACAGGGGGCCCAAGAGACCCAGTACTTC.

V and J are TRBV6-1 and TRBJ2-1; the match to TRBD2 covers 7 bases. V was clipped by 1 base and J by 4 bases; unmatched bases: 1. The CDR3 loop spans 14 amino acids. The germline V gene has CDR1 MNHNS and CDR2 SASEGT. The CDR3 coding sequence is TGTGCCAGCAGTGAAGGAGCGGGGTACAATGAGCAGTTCTTC. It yields the protein CASSEGAGYNEQFF.

The rearrangement links TRBV20-1 to TRBJ2-6, with D perhaps TRBD1 (5 bases). The CDR3 is made up of 16 amino acids. CDR1 is DFQATT, CDR2 SNEGSKA, per germline (reference sequence). V lost 5 bases and J lost 0, with 14 bases in between. For the CDR3, the DNA is TGCAGTGCTCCTGGGGCGCCCACCTCTGGGGCCAACGTCCTGACTTTC. Translated, it gives CSAPGAPTSGANVLTF.